Below, one T cell receptor beta chain is given with its context. No antigen is known for it. No quality values exist for individual bases; no much larger clone is one base distant. The data are from a study of PD-L1 blockade in urothelial cancer (dated by TCRdb to about 2017). A note on the overall study: All patients started therapy around 2014 and received atezolizumab 1,200 mg intravenously every 3 weeks. About 85% of the roughly 29 patients were identified as males with urothelial cancer of bladder origin, and a prior smoking history was reported by 18 of 29 patients. An ECOG performance status of 0 or 1 was recorded for the patients, and 0 to 3 prior chemotherapy regimens had been received by the patients. Blood samples were analyzed at two time points: 3 weeks after treatment start (second dose) and 6 weeks after treatment start. Blood samples gave a median of approximately 150,000 T cells and 77,000 or so unique TCRs, with a median clonality of around 0.074. An exploratory multi-omic analysis was conducted of the somatic, immune and clinical correlates of response to PD-L1 blockade with atezolizumab in urothelial cancer. Pretreatment tumor samples and matched peripheral blood, collected serially before and after atezolizumab treatment, underwent TCR sequencing. Durable clinical benefit meant progression-free survival longer than 6 months, and TCR features were also tested against progression-free and overall survival. In the same patients, pretreatment tumors underwent whole exome sequencing and RNA sequencing in addition to TCR sequencing. Nine patients achieved durable clinical benefit and about 22 did not. Pretreatment blood TCR-seq was available for about 27 patients, at least one posttreatment blood collection was obtained for around 25 patients, and tumor TCR-seq was available for around 25 patients. Points the paper makes about the study in general: A pretreatment peripheral blood TCR clonality below the median was linked to improved progression-free and overall survival. Among patients with durable benefit, tumor-associated TCR clones showed greater expansion in peripheral blood 3 weeks after treatment started (n of about 21, p = 0.022). Because of the small sample size (n ≈ 27) and the many exploratory analyses performed, the results are intended to be regarded as hypothesis-generating.

Synthetic TCR analog templates were spiked into each PCR to estimate absolute template abundance from read counts. Using the immunoSEQ assay, TCRbeta CDR3 regions were amplified from genomic DNA with bias-controlled V and J gene primers. Sequencing of rearranged TCRbeta segments was done at approximately 20X coverage. In the paper's pipeline: Sequencing errors were corrected by clustering, and CDR3s were annotated against IMGT so that V, D and J genes could be assigned. Downstream analyses used only productive TCRbeta rearrangements, leaving out any out-of-frame or stop-codon sequences. To compute clonality, Shannon entropy was normalized by the log of the number of unique productive sequences and then subtracted from one. Fisher's exact test with Benjamini-Hochberg correction, using a cutoff of adjusted p below 0.01, was how clones that differed between time points or between blood and tumor were identified. TCRdb took this table from immuneACCESS and kept in-frame rearrangements with V and J called. Such tables lack part of the clones; where checked against another copy, unresolved V genes explain under half of the gap, and the rest is unexplained. V, J and clone size derive from that table, while D and trimming were established from the DNA sequence. The table for this sample lists roughly 32,000 clones; 75% to 85% of them were counted only once. Together, the top ten hold about 30% of the sample.

According to the germline V gene, CDR1 reads SGHTA and CDR2 reads FQGTGA. V loses 4 bases, J loses 7 bases, and the germline ends lie 5 bases apart. The CDR3 runs 11 amino acids, cysteine and phenylalanine included. Only the CDR3 DNA stays, 33 bases, in frame from base 1. A cohort of about 30 patients with locally advanced or metastatic urothelial carcinoma, treated at Memorial Sloan Kettering on a trial protocol, was included. Peripheral blood mononuclear cells were collected pretreatment and during treatment, with between 1 and 8 total time points per patient. The Qiagen DNeasy Blood extraction kit was used to purify genomic DNA from total PBMCs and tumor samples. PBMCs were collected pretreatment and during treatment, and were isolated and stored as previously described.

The chain employs TRBV7-3 and TRBJ2-1, with an unclear D gene assignment. The source of this sequence is a man aged 55 to 70 with urothelial cancer. This sample comprised PBMCs, obtained around atezolizumab (anti-PD-L1) treatment. The nucleotide sequence is TGTGCCAGCAGCTCCGGTAATGAGCAGTTCTTC. This translates into CASSSGNEQFF.